The clone carrying this TCR beta chain showed up just a few times. The antigen is unknown. The data derive from a study of cytomegalovirus exposure and HLA in healthy donors. General study results and limits: Analyzed later, most CMV-associated TCR beta chains appeared HLA-restricted.

The donors (healthy individuals) were bone marrow donors. While unrecorded immune exposures were likely, the donors were nominally healthy when sampled. The PCR had 60 Vbeta and 13 Jbeta primers. The repertoire was sequenced with immunoSEQ multiplex PCR; TCRdb's copy has only in-frame clones and lacks some. Here the sample spans approximately 99,000 clones, around 80% being singletons. CDR3 length: 14 amino acids. V dropped 1 base and J dropped 7 bases, with 8 bases sitting between them. The germline gives CDR1 SGHTA, CDR2 FQGNSA. The TCR sequence derives from a man in his forties in good health and CMV-seropositive. Material: PBMCs. The rearrangement links TRBV7-2 to TRBJ1-6; D possibly corresponds to TRBD1 (6 bases). Here the CDR3 DNA reads TGTGCCAGCAGCTTAGTGGACAGCAATTCACCCCTCCACTTT. This sequence encodes CASSLVDSNSPLHF.